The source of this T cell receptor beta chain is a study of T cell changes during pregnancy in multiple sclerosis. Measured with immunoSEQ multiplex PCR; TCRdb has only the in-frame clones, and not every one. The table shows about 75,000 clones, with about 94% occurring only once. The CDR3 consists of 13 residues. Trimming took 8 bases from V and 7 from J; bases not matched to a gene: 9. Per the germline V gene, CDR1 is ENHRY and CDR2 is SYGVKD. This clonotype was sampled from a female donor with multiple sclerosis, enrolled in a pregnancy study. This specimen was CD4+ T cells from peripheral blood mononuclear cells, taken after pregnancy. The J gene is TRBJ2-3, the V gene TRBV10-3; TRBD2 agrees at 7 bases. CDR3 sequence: CAISPRDYNTQYF. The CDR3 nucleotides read TGTGCCATCTCCCCCCGGGACTACAATACGCAGTATTTT.